These 32 T cell receptor beta chains originate from one sample sequenced in a study of graft-versus-host responses after intestinal transplantation (dated by TCRdb to about 2021). Libraries came from the immunoSEQ multiplex PCR assay. This is the immuneACCESS table as TCRdb keeps it, with only in-frame sequences that have V and J called. A part of the clones is gone; compared with another copy, unresolved V genes explain less than half, and the rest is unexplained. In this sample the table shows about 94,000 clones, about 91% of which occur a single time. Of the sample, approximately 0.48% falls within the top ten clones. These receptors are not linked to any known antigen. This sample's time point label indicates: cells obtained before transplantation from donor or recipient. Sequencing used unstimulated CD8+ T cells sorted from spleen or lymph node cells, obtained before intestinal transplant. Receptor source: a human donor who received an intestinal transplant.

CDR3 sequence reads: CASRPPDRVEKLFF. The DNA of the CDR3 is TGTGCCAGCAGGCCACCGGACAGGGTCGAAAAACTGTTTTTT. V gene TRBV6-5 combines with J gene TRBJ1-4; the match to TRBD1 covers 8 bases. V was clipped by 6 bases and J by 8 bases; unmatched bases: 8. The CDR3 is 14 residues long. CDR1 is MNHEY, CDR2 SVGAGI, per germline.

This clone came up a few times. V and J are TRBV2 and TRBJ1-1; D possibly corresponds to TRBD1 (5 bases). The CDR3 has 12 residues. V lost 4 bases, J lost 3 bases, and 6 bases lay in between. Germline CDR1 is SNHLY and CDR2 is FYNNEI. Written as DNA, the CDR3 is TGTGCCAGCAGTGGGGGGGACACTGAAGCTTTCTTT. This encodes CASSGGDTEAFF.

This chain connects TRBV18 to TRBJ2-7, with TRBD2 matching over 8 bases. Trimming removed 1 base from V and 4 bases from J; junction bases left unmatched: 3. CDR1 is KGHSH and CDR2 is LQKENI in the germline V gene. The CDR3 is made up of 14 amino acids. CDR3 loop: CASSPRRGAYEQYF. CDR3 DNA: TGTGCCAGCTCACCACGGCGGGGGGCTTACGAGCAGTACTTC.

The chain is built from TRBV13 and TRBJ1-1; D might be TRBD1 (5 bases). The CDR3 is 14 amino acids. Trimming took 5 bases from V and 2 from J, leaving 12 bases between them. CDR1 and CDR2 (germline): PRHDT, FYEKMQ (reference sequence). The CDR3 region has the DNA TGTGCCAGCAGCCCAACTGACAGCAACACTGAAGCTTTCTTT. Protein: CASSPTDSNTEAFF.

This clone turned up a few times. V is TRBV6-5 and J is TRBJ1-2, with D perhaps matching TRBD1 (5 bases). The CDR3 loop spans 13 amino acids. Trimming removed 6 bases at V and 8 bases at J, with 16 bases between. The V gene's germline CDR1 is MNHEY and CDR2 SVGAGI. The CDR3 sequence: CASSQAGSRGYTF. In DNA form, the CDR3 reads TGTGCCAGCAGCCAGGCAGGGTCGAGGGGCTACACCTTC.

The V and J genes are TRBV28 and TRBJ2-4, with 7 bases matching TRBD1. CDR1 and CDR2 from the germline V gene are MDHEN and SYDVKM. The CDR3 is 16 residues long. V lost 5 bases to trimming and J lost 3 bases; unmatched junction nucleotides: 10. The DNA of the CDR3 is TGTGCCAGCAGTCCCCTGACAGGGATCTTCAAAAACATTCAGTACTTC. Encoded protein: CASSPLTGIFKNIQYF.

The chain joins TRBV27 to TRBJ2-1, with 8 bases that match TRBD1. This CDR3 spans 16 amino acids. Trimming removed 5 bases from V and 12 bases from J; junction bases left unmatched: 18. The germline V gene encodes CDR1 MNHEY and CDR2 SMNVEV (reference sequence). The CDR3 sequence: CASSPQGQGAGIGQFF. In DNA, the CDR3 is TGTGCCAGCAGTCCCCAGGGCCAGGGGGCTGGGATAGGGCAGTTCTTC.

This clone was recorded once. The chain employs TRBV6-4 and TRBJ1-5; 9 bases match TRBD1. V lost 4 bases to trimming and J lost 3 bases; unmatched junction nucleotides: 13. There are 18 residues in the CDR3. From germline, CDR1 is MRHNA and CDR2 SNTAGT. The CDR3 loop reads CASSGGDRASKVNQPQHF. In DNA form, the CDR3 reads TGTGCCAGCAGTGGCGGGGACAGGGCTTCTAAAGTCAATCAGCCCCAGCATTTT.

The chain employs TRBV4-1 and TRBJ1-1; the match to TRBD1 covers 7 bases. This CDR3 region has 14 residues. V was pared by 4 bases and J by 7 bases, with 9 bases of the junction left unmatched. Per germline, CDR1 MGHRA and CDR2 YSYEKL. CDR3 region: CASSLTGAKGEAFF. CDR3 bases: TGCGCCAGCAGCCTCACAGGGGCTAAAGGTGAAGCTTTCTTT.

The chain has TRBV5-4 and TRBJ2-5, with 9 nucleotides matching TRBD1. The junction had 4 bases not matched to a gene; V was cut back by 4 bases and J by 3 bases. CDR1 is SGHNT and CDR2 is YYREEE in the germline V gene (reference sequence). This CDR3 has 14 amino acids. The CDR3 region is CASSLRTGEETQYF. CDR3 coding DNA: TGTGCCAGCAGCCTACGGACAGGGGAAGAGACCCAGTACTTC.

The chain has TRBV4-1 and TRBJ1-2; D is uncertain. The CDR3 is 15 amino acids. With 4 bases removed from V and 4 bases from J, the gap between germline ends came to 16 bases. CDR1 is MGHRA and CDR2 is YSYEKL in the germline V gene. The CDR3 bases are TGCGCCAGCAGCCCCCCATTCAGGCACTTCTATGGCTACACCTTC. Protein sequence: CASSPPFRHFYGYTF.

J is TRBJ1-5 and V is TRBV6-6; D uncertain. Germline CDR1 is MNHNY and CDR2 is SVGAGI (reference sequence). The CDR3 loop spans 16 amino acids. V lost 2 bases, J lost 2 bases, and 13 bases lay in between. CDR3 nucleotide sequence: TGTGCCAGCAGTTACACGCTCTGGGAGGGCAATCAGCCCCAGCATTTT. This encodes CASSYTLWEGNQPQHF.

This clone was found once. V usage is TRBV5-1 and J usage is TRBJ2-5; tentative D call: TRBD2 (5 bases). Near its end, the DNA agrees better with TRBJ2-7, so the J call may be wrong. The germline gives CDR1 SGHRS, CDR2 YFSETQ. This CDR3 is 16 amino acids long. This CDR3 reads CASSLVGRREFDEQYF. The CDR3 DNA reads as TGCGCCAGCAGCTTGGTTGGCAGAAGGGAGTTCGACGAGCAGTACTTC.

The V call is TRBV11-2, the J call TRBJ1-5; 8 nucleotides line up with TRBD1. CDR3 length: 15 amino acids. The germline V gene encodes CDR1 SGHAT and CDR2 FQNNGV. V gave up 4 bases and J gave up 3 bases; unmatched junction bases: 5. The CDR3 region has the DNA TGTGCCAGCAGCTCCCCGGGACAGGTCAATCAGCCCCAGCATTTT. It yields the protein CASSSPGQVNQPQHF.

V gene TRBV27 combines with J gene TRBJ2-1, with D possibly TRBD1 on 5 matching bases. The CDR3 totals 14 residues. V was cut by 5 bases and J by 5 bases, with 13 bases left in between. Germline V gives CDR1 MNHEY, CDR2 SMNVEV (reference sequence). The CDR3 loop is CASSVMTDDNEQFF. DNA for the CDR3: TGTGCCAGCAGTGTCATGACAGATGACAATGAGCAGTTCTTC.

This chain links TRBV11-2 with TRBJ2-5; 8 bases are shared with TRBD2. The CDR3 contains 14 residues. The germline gives CDR1 SGHAT, CDR2 FQNNGV. V gave up 5 bases and J gave up 5 bases; unmatched junction bases: 7. Here the CDR3 reads CASSARGGGETQYF. In DNA form, the CDR3 reads TGTGCCAGCAGCGCTCGGGGGGGCGGGGAGACCCAGTACTTC.

The chain recombines TRBV2 with TRBJ2-3; D unresolved. The CDR3 runs 15 residues. V lost 6 bases, J lost 2 bases, and 15 bases lay in between. Germline CDR1 is SNHLY and CDR2 is FYNNEI. DNA for the CDR3: TGTGCCAGCAGGATGGGCTACCGGAACACAGATACGCAGTATTTT. Translated: CASRMGYRNTDTQYF.

V is TRBV30 and J is TRBJ2-6, with D perhaps matching TRBD2 (6 bases). The germline CDR1 and CDR2 sequences are GTSNPN and SVGIG (reference sequence). There are 18 residues in the CDR3. V was shortened by 1 base and J by 0 bases, with 16 bases between the two germline ends. The chain's CDR3 is CAWSASGDRPSGANVLTF. The CDR3 DNA is TGTGCCTGGAGTGCTTCGGGAGACCGACCCTCTGGGGCCAACGTCCTGACTTTC.

The chain joins TRBV6-6 to TRBJ2-5; 10 bases are shared with TRBD2. V was clipped by 7 bases and J by 5 bases; unmatched bases: 4. The V gene's germline CDR1 is MNHNY and CDR2 SVGAGI (reference sequence). This CDR3 region has 13 residues. CDR3 amino acids: CASNLAGEETQYF. CDR3 sequence (DNA): TGTGCCAGCAACCTAGCGGGGGAGGAGACCCAGTACTTC.

V is TRBV19 and J is TRBJ1-1; the match to TRBD1 covers 7 bases. There are 14 residues in the CDR3. Germline V gene lookup returns CDR1 LNHDA and CDR2 SQIVND (reference sequence). The J segment lost 4 bases and the V segment lost 1 base, leaving 3 bases of the junction unmatched. CDR3 nucleotides: TGTGCCAGTAGTATAGGCAGGGGGACCACTGAAGCTTTCTTT. This sequence encodes CASSIGRGTTEAFF.

This chain joins TRBV7-9 and TRBJ1-1, with 11 bases identical to TRBD1. The trim removed 2 bases at V and 5 bases at J, leaving 7 bases unmatched. This CDR3 is built from 16 residues. Per the germline V gene, CDR1 is SEHNR and CDR2 is FQNEAQ (reference sequence). The CDR3 protein is CASSLLDRGPGTEAFF. CDR3 nucleotides: TGTGCCAGCAGCTTATTGGACAGGGGGCCGGGAACTGAAGCTTTCTTT.

This chain uses TRBV4-1 with TRBJ2-7, with a weak D call TRBD2 (5 bases). Deletions cut 0 bases from V and 2 bases from J, with 11 bases between. The CDR3 spans 15 residues. The germline gives CDR1 MGHRA, CDR2 YSYEKL. This CDR3 is CASSQDRGVTYEQYF. The CDR3, as DNA: TGCGCCAGCAGCCAAGATCGGGGAGTTACCTACGAGCAGTACTTC.

The chain combines TRBV28 with TRBJ2-7; TRBD1 might be the D (6 bases). CDR1 and CDR2 from the germline V gene are MDHEN and SYDVKM. Trimming left V 10 bases short and J 5 bases short, with 12 bases between. This CDR3 is 11 amino acids long. The CDR3 loop is CATGVFDEQYF. The DNA of the CDR3 is TGTGCCACAGGGGTTTTCGACGAGCAGTACTTC. Complete variable domain (other parts from reference TRBV28 and TRBJ2-7): DVKVTQSSRYLVKRTGEKVFLECVQDMDHENMFWYRQDPGLGLRLIYFSYDVKMKEKGDIPEGYSVSREKKERFSLILESASTNQTSMYLCATGVFDEQYFGPGTRLTVT.

The chain joins TRBV2 to TRBJ2-7; 14 bases are a match to TRBD2. V lost 6 bases to trimming and J lost 4 bases; unmatched junction nucleotides: 5. In germline, CDR1 is SNHLY, CDR2 FYNNEI. This CDR3 comprises 15 residues. CDR3 sequence: CASRDGLAGGYEQYF. Here the CDR3 DNA reads TGTGCCAGCAGGGACGGACTAGCGGGGGGTTACGAGCAGTACTTC.

The chain links TRBV11-2 to TRBJ2-7; D might be TRBD2 (6 bases). V lost 5 bases and J 5 bases, leaving 16 bases between the germline ends. The CDR3 has 14 amino acids. Germline V gene data show CDR1 as SGHAT and CDR2 as FQNNGV. CDR3 DNA sequence: TGTGCCAGCAGCCACAGGCGGGGCCTAAACGAGCAGTACTTC. This codes for CASSHRRGLNEQYF.

The table lists this clone with a few counts. The CDR3 reads CASSLPPQGDFYEQYF. DNA of the CDR3: TGTGCCAGCAGTTTGCCCCCCCAGGGTGACTTCTACGAGCAGTACTTC. V is TRBV6-9 and J is TRBJ2-7; possible D gene TRBD1, 5 bases. The germline V and J ends were trimmed by 4 bases and 3 bases, with 19 bases remaining between them. Germline-derived CDR1 and CDR2 are MNHGY and SVAAGI. The CDR3 runs 16 residues.

This clone was seen once. This chain joins TRBV7-2 and TRBJ2-5; 10 positions match TRBD1. V dropped 1 base and J dropped 2; count of bases not matched to a gene: 1. The CDR3 is 15 residues long. Per germline, CDR1 SGHTA and CDR2 FQGNSA. The CDR3 region has the DNA TGTGCCAGCAGCTTAGGGACAGGGGGTCAAGAGACCCAGTACTTC. It is translated as CASSLGTGGQETQYF.

The chain employs TRBV11-2 and TRBJ1-1; possible D gene TRBD1, 5 bases. CDR3 length: 12 residues. V dropped 5 bases and J dropped 5 bases, with 9 bases sitting between them. CDR1 is SGHAT and CDR2 is FQNNGV in the germline V gene. DNA for the CDR3: TGTGCCAGCAGCCCGACAGCAACTGAAGCTTTCTTT. Translation: CASSPTATEAFF.

This clone was found once. J is TRBJ2-1 and V is TRBV18; TRBD1 agrees at 11 bases. The CDR3 covers 14 residues. Germline loops: CDR1 KGHSH, CDR2 LQKENI. The J segment lost 10 bases and the V segment lost 3 bases, leaving 5 bases of the junction unmatched. The CDR3 region has the DNA TGTGCCAGCTCACCTGGACAGGGGGCATGGGAGCAGTTCTTC. This gives the protein CASSPGQGAWEQFF. The full variable domain, completed using reference TRBV18 and TRBJ2-1, is NAGVMQNPRHLVRRRGQEARLRCSPMKGHSHVYWYRQLPEEGLKFMVYLQKENIIDESGMPKERFSAEFPKEGPSILRIQQVVRGDSAAYFCASSPGQGAWEQFFGPGTRLTVL.

This clone turned up a few times. The gene calls are TRBV4-1 and TRBJ1-4, with 7 bases that match TRBD1. J gave up 4 bases and V 4 bases, and 3 bases lay outside the gene matches. The CDR3 contains 14 residues. Per germline, CDR1 MGHRA and CDR2 YSYEKL. CDR3 protein: CASSRTGGNEKLFF. In nucleotides, the CDR3 is TGCGCCAGCAGCCGGACAGGAGGTAATGAAAAACTGTTTTTT.

This chain connects TRBV7-9 to TRBJ2-5; tentative D call: TRBD1 (6 bases). V was trimmed by 2 bases and J by 2 bases, leaving 18 bases between them. The germline gives CDR1 SEHNR, CDR2 FQNEAQ (reference sequence). The length of the CDR3 is 17 residues. The CDR3 DNA sequence: TGTGCCAGCAGCTTAATAGGGGGTCAGGGTTCACAAGAGACCCAGTACTTC. Translating gives CASSLIGGQGSQETQYF.

The V call is TRBV7-9, the J call TRBJ1-6, with D hard to call. Trimming took off 5 bases at V and 7 bases at J, with 18 bases between the two ends. Germline values: CDR1 SEHNR, CDR2 FQNEAQ (reference sequence). This CDR3 comprises 16 residues. CDR3 sequence reads: CASSRSYGGRNSPLHF. The CDR3 bases are TGTGCCAGCAGCCGATCCTATGGAGGGAGAAATTCACCCCTCCACTTT.